This paragraph covers one TCR beta chain sequence. Its antigen is unknown. It has no much larger one-base neighbor in the sample; base qualities were not kept. The treatment or condition tag for this specimen amounts to: approximately 10-day PBMC culture with coronavirus spike peptide pools or control peptides (ViraFEST assay). The ViraFEST assay was used in the study, in which antigen-specific T cells were expanded with peptide pools and expanded clonotypes were subsequently identified by TCR sequencing. The positive SARS-CoV-2 PCR tests of the convalescent patients were dated from March to December 2020, before the Alpha, Beta and Delta variants emerged in the United States. Each well held approximately 2 million PBMCs cultured in IMDM containing approximately 5.3% human AB serum and approximately 10 IU/ml IL-2, with 10 ug/ml peptide pools added. On days 3 and 7, half of the culture medium was replaced with fresh IL-2-containing medium. After 10 to 11 days of culture, CD4+ T cells were isolated by negative selection using the EasySep CD4+ T cell isolation kit. Ficoll-Paque Plus gradient centrifugation was used to isolate PBMCs from whole blood, and the isolated PBMCs were then either used fresh or cryopreserved at -140C. Culture conditions were generally each tested in triplicate wells.

The sample belongs to a study of vaccination and CD4 T cells after COVID-19 (dated by TCRdb to the early 2020s). Broadly, across the study: Convalescent patients had a positive SARS-CoV-2 result on nasal swab PCR, and of these patients, several had mild disease and one had severe disease. The convalescent cohort included six males and four females, with two Hispanic individuals, seven Caucasians, two Asians and one multiracial person. Two doses of either the Pfizer-BioNTech BNT162b2 vaccine (n=8) or the Moderna mRNA-1273 vaccine (n=2) were administered to participants. Post-COVID blood samples were collected from convalescent patients a median of roughly 100 days after diagnosis, with a range of about 30 to 161 days. Post-vaccine blood samples were collected a median of around 10 weeks after the second vaccine dose, ranging from about 13 to 241 days. The cultures were stimulated with overlapping spike peptide pools from SARS-CoV-2 and from the common cold coronaviruses HCoV-NL63, HCoV-OC43 and HCoV-229E. In control cultures, a CEFX viral epitope pool was used as positive control, an HIV-1 Nef peptide pool was used as negative control, or no peptide was added. The spike-specific CD4+ TCR repertoire was compared before and after mRNA vaccination in over nine COVID-19 convalescent patients and a few infection-naive healthy vaccine recipients.

What the study reported, not specific to this receptor: Only a relatively small number of convalescent patients were included in the study, and early timepoints following natural infection were not analyzed. In convalescent patients, a median approximately 86% of post-vaccine SARS-CoV-2-reactive clones were detected only after vaccination, suggesting vaccine-specific priming. The median count of SARS-CoV-2-reactive clonotypes went up from around 23 after infection to around 38 after vaccination, although the change was not significant. In convalescent patients, nearly all vaccine-specific clones (304 of 307) were found to be mono-reactive for SARS-CoV-2 spike rather than cross-reactive with common cold coronaviruses.

Library method: PCR. DNA from cultured CD4+ T cells was subjected to TCR sequencing with the Oncomine TCR Beta short-read assay at the Johns Hopkins FTIC core. The QIAamp micro DNA kit was used to extract genomic DNA from the cultured CD4+ T cells. Oncomine TCR Beta libraries from cultured CD4+ T cells were pooled with unique dual indexes and sequenced on an Illumina iSeq 100. As for the authors' bioinformatics: Non-productive sequences were removed, and CDR3s not starting with C, not ending with F or W, or shorter than 7 amino acids were discarded. The MANAFEST web application was used to identify antigen-specific clonotypes by comparing peptide-stimulated wells against reference wells and other culture wells. Positive clones required FDR below 0.05, an odds ratio above 5, and productive frequency above 0.1% in at least two of three replicate wells. Clonotypes that were significantly expanded in both SARS-CoV-2 spike wells and at least one common cold coronavirus spike condition were defined as cross-reactive. Using R version 3.6.1, CDR3 homology was evaluated through Levenshtein distances (stringdist) along with unrooted phylogenetic trees (ape). Through fastp at Q25 and MiXCR, TCRdb rebuilt clones from the public reads, retaining in-frame beta chains. Rows are unified per CDR3 protein, each entry keeping the most common DNA and genes. The V and J calls come from TCRdb's annotation, not from the publication. The sample table shows about 19,000 distinct CDR3 sequences, and roughly 55% are seen once. Around 7.5% of the sample belongs to the ten largest clones.

Input material: CD4+ T cells from blood, cultured in vitro. The clonotype originates from a human donor who had recovered from COVID-19.

The sequence in DNA is TGTGCCATCAGTGATTCCTCCGGGATCGAAAAACTGTTTTTT. Its translation reads: CAISDSSGIEKLFF. This chain is built from TRBV10-3 and TRBJ1-4, with the D gene not clear enough to name. CDR1 and CDR2, looked up from the germline V gene, are ENHRY and SYGVKD. The CDR3 covers 14 residues, taking in both the cysteine and the phenylalanine. The CDR3 DNA has 42 bases and is translated from base 1. The junction shows trimming of 3 bases on V and 8 bases on J, plus 13 bases between the germline ends.